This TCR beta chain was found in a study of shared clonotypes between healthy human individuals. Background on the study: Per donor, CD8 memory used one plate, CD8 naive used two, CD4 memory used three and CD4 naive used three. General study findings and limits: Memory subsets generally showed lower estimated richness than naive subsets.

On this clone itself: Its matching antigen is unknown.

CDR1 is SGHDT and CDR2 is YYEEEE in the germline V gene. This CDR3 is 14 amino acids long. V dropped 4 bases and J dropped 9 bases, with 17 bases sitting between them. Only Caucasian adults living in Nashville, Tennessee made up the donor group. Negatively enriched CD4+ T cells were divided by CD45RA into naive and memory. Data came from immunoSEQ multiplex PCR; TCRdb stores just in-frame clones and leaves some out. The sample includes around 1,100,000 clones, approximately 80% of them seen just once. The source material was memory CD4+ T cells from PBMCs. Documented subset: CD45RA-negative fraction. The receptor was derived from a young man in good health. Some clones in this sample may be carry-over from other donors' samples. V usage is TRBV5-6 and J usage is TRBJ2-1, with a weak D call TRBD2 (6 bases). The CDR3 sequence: CASSPAAGSGEQFF. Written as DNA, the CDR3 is TGTGCCAGCAGCCCGGCCGCGGGATCGGGTGAGCAGTTCTTC.